This TCR beta chain was recovered during a study of control samples from healthy donors and cancer patients. This table comes from immunoSEQ multiplex PCR, and its TCRdb copy is limited to in-frame clones, with some not included. Here the sample spans 150,000 to 200,000 clones, 70% to 90% being singletons. Germline V gene lookup returns CDR1 MGHDK and CDR2 SYGVNS. The CDR3 is 13 residues long. Trimming left V 4 bases short and J 10 bases short, with 16 bases between. The specimen sequenced was blood. The clonotype was recovered from a woman aged 25 to 39 in good health. The chain combines TRBV25-1 with TRBJ1-1, with no clear D. The CDR3: CASSVGVNSRAFF. The CDR3 DNA follows: TGTGCCAGCAGTGTTGGGGTAAACTCCAGAGCTTTCTTT.